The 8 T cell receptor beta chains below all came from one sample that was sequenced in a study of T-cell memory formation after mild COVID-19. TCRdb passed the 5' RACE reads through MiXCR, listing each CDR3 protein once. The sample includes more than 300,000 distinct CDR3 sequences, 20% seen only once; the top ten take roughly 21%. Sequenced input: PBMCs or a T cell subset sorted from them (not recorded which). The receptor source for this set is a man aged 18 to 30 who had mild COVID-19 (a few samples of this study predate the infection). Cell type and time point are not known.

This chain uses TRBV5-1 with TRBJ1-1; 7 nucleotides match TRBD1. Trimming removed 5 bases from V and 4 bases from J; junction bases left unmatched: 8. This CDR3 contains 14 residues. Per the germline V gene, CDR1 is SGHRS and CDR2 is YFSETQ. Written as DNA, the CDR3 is TGCGCCAGCAGTTCCCGACAGGGATTCACTGAAGCTTTCTTT. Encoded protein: CASSSRQGFTEAFF.

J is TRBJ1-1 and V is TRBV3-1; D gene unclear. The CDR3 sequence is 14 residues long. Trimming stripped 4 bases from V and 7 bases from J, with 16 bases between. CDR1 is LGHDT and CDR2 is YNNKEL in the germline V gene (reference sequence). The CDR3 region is CASSPVANALEAFF. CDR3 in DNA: TGTGCCAGCAGCCCGGTAGCCAACGCCCTTGAAGCTTTCTTT.

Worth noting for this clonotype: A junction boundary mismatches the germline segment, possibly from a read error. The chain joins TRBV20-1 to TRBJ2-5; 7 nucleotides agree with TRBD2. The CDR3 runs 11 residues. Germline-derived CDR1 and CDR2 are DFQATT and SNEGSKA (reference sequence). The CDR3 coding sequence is TGCAGTCCTAGCGGCGGAGAGACCCAGTACTTC. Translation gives CSPSGGETQYF.

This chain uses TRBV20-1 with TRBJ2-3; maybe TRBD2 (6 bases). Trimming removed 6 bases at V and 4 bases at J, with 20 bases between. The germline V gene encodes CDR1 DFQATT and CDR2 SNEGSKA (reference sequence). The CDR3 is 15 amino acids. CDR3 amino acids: CSAPRHGGGADTQYF. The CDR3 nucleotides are TGCAGTGCCCCAAGGCACGGGGGAGGTGCAGATACGCAGTATTTT.

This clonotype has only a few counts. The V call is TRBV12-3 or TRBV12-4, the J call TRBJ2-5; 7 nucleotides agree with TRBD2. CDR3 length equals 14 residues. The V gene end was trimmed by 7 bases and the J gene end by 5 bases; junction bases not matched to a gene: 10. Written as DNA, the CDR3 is TGTGCCAGCACCCCCAACGGGGGGTCCGAGACCCAGTACTTC. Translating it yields CASTPNGGSETQYF.

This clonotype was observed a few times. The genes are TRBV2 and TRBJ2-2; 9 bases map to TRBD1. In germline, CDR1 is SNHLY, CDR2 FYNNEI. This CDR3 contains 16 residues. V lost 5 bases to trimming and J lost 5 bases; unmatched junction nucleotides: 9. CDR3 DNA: TGTGCCAGCAGTCTCACATCGACAGGGGGTACCGGGGAGCTGTTTTTT. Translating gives CASSLTSTGGTGELFF.

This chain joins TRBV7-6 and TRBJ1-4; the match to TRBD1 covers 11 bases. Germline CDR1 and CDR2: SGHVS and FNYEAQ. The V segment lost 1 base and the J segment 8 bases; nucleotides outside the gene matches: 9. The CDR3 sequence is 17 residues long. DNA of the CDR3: TGTGCCAGCAGCTTAGAGGCGGGCGGACAGGGGGCCGAAAAACTGTTTTTT. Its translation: CASSLEAGGQGAEKLFF.

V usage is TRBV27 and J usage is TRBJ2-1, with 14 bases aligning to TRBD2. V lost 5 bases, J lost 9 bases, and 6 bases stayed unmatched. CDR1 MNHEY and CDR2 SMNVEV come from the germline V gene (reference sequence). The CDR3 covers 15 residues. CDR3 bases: TGTGCCAGCAGTACGGGACTAGCGGGGGTACGTGAGCAGTTCTTC. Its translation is CASSTGLAGVREQFF.